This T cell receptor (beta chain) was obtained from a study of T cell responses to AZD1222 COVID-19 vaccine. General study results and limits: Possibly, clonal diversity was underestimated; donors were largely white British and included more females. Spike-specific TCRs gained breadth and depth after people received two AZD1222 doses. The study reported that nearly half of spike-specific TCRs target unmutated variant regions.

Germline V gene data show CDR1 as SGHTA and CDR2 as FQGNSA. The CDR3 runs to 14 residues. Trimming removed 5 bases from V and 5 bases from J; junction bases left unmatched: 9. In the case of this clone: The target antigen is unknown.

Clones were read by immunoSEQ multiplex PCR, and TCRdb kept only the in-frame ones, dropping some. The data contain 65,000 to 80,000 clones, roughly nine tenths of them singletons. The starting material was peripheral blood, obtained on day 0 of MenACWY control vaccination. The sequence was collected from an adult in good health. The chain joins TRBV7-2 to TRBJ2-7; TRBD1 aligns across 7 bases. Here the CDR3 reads CASSPGTEIHEQYF. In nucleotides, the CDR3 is TGTGCCAGCAGCCCCGGGACAGAAATCCACGAGCAGTACTTC.